This T cell receptor beta chain was identified during a study of blood T cell repertoires in COVID-19. TCRdb's copy holds only in-frame clones and misses some; the assay was immunoSEQ multiplex PCR. The sample comprises 330,000 or so clones, about 88% of which are singletons, and around 3% rests with the top ten. The CDR3 extends over 15 amino acids. CDR1 SGHRS and CDR2 YFSETQ come from the germline V gene. With V trimmed by 3 bases and J by 5 bases, 8 bases remained unmatched. The sequence was obtained from a woman aged 25 to 39 who had recovered from COVID-19. Sequenced sample: PBMCs or T cells enriched from blood (not recorded which). This sequence joins TRBV5-1 and TRBJ2-3; 8 nucleotides agree with TRBD2. CDR3 DNA: TGCGCCAGCAGCTACACTAGCGGTTTCCTAGATACGCAGTATTTT. Amino acids: CASSYTSGFLDTQYF.